Listed below are T cell receptor beta chains from one sample, sequenced in a study of B cell selection in AIRE deficiency. Some clones are missing from TCRdb's copy, which holds only in-frame ones; the method was immunoSEQ multiplex PCR. The table lists tens of thousands of clones, 92% of them singletons, with approximately 1.1% in the top ten. Sequencing input: CD4+CD25+ Tregs sorted from PBMCs. The receptors derive from a human donor in good health. CDR3s include the opening cysteine and the closing phenylalanine or tryptophan. The D gene is left open where the match is weak. Size is stated for part of the rows, as once, few or many counts, or as a class when the clone is expanded.

NA	NA	TRBV30	TRBJ1-3	CAWLQGNSGNTIYF	TGTGCCTGGTTACAGGGCAACTCTGGAAACACCATATATTTT
TRBD1	NA	TRBV7-2	TRBJ1-5	CASSQTGAQPQHF	TGTGCCAGCAGCCAGACAGGGGCCCAGCCCCAGCATTTT
NA	NA	TRBV27	TRBJ1-6	CASSLGEGASPLHF	TGTGCCAGCAGTTTAGGGGAAGGGGCTTCACCCCTCCACTTT
TRBD2	NA	TRBV9	TRBJ2-1	CASSVLAGTGEQFF	TGTGCCAGCAGCGTACTAGCGGGTACGGGTGAGCAGTTCTTC
NA	NA	TRBV7-2	TRBJ2-7	CASSRSGRKNYEQYF	TGTGCCAGCAGCAGGTCGGGACGGAAAAACTACGAGCAGTACTTC
NA	NA	TRBV5-1	TRBJ2-3	CASSAPSTPTSDTQYF	TGCGCCAGCAGCGCCCCTAGTACTCCCACTTCCGATACGCAGTATTTT
NA	NA	TRBV29-1	TRBJ1-2	CSVDGSDYGYTF	TGCAGCGTTGATGGGTCAGATTATGGCTACACCTTC
NA	NA	TRBV5-1	TRBJ1-1	CASSLQGRGTEAFF	TGCGCCAGCAGCTTGCAGGGCCGGGGCACTGAAGCTTTCTTT
TRBD2	NA	TRBV7-2	TRBJ2-3	CASSASGGAGTDTQYF	TGTGCCAGCAGCGCGAGCGGGGGGGCAGGGACAGATACGCAGTATTTT
NA	NA	TRBV10-2	TRBJ2-3	CASTQTAFTDTQYF	TGCGCCAGCACTCAGACAGCCTTTACAGATACGCAGTATTTT
TRBD1	NA	TRBV7-6	TRBJ2-7	CASSLDDRGFYEQYF	TGTGCCAGCAGCTTAGATGACAGGGGGTTTTACGAGCAGTACTTC
NA	NA	TRBV25-1	TRBJ1-3	CASRPSGYSGNTIYF	TGTGCCAGCAGACCTTCTGGTTACTCTGGAAACACCATATATTTT
TRBD1	NA	TRBV9	TRBJ2-1	CASSPLGTGGRNEQFF	TGTGCCAGCAGCCCCCTAGGGACAGGGGGCCGCAATGAGCAGTTCTTC
NA	medium-sized	TRBV7-6	TRBJ1-6	CASSSSGNSPLHF	TGTGCCAGCAGCTCTTCAGGGAATTCACCCCTCCACTTT
TRBD1	NA	TRBV28	TRBJ2-7	CASSPLDRGYEQYF	TGTGCCAGCAGTCCCTTGGACAGGGGCTACGAGCAGTACTTC
TRBD2	NA	TRBV9	TRBJ2-5	CASSVGTSGGWETQYF	TGTGCCAGCAGCGTAGGGACTAGCGGGGGGTGGGAGACCCAGTACTTC
TRBD1	NA	TRBV7-9	TRBJ2-3	CASSLIISGQGSNTQYF	TGTGCCAGCAGCTTAATAATTTCGGGACAGGGGTCGAATACGCAGTATTTT
NA	NA	TRBV6-1	TRBJ2-3	CASGLDRSTDTQYF	TGTGCCAGCGGCCTAGACCGTAGCACAGATACGCAGTATTTT
NA	NA	TRBV19	TRBJ1-1	CASSETNTEAFF	TGTGCCAGTAGCGAAACGAACACTGAAGCTTTCTTT
NA	NA	TRBV5-4	TRBJ1-4	CASSLEGGEKLFF	TGTGCCAGCAGCTTGGAGGGTGGGGAAAAACTGTTTTTT
TRBD2	NA	TRBV5-4	TRBJ2-7	CASSPHGGGHSEQYF	TGTGCCAGCAGCCCGCACGGGGGGGGGCACTCCGAGCAGTACTTC
NA	NA	TRBV5-1	TRBJ2-2	CASSGLAGPNTGELFF	TGCGCCAGCAGCGGCCTGGCGGGCCCGAACACCGGGGAGCTGTTTTTT
TRBD2	NA	TRBV7-2	TRBJ2-5	CASTMGIGRVSETQYF	TGTGCCAGCACCATGGGGATAGGGAGGGTGTCAGAGACCCAGTACTTC
TRBD2	NA	TRBV7-2	TRBJ2-7	CTSSPRTSGASYEQYF	TGTACCAGCAGCCCCCGGACTAGCGGGGCGTCCTACGAGCAGTACTTC
NA	NA	TRBV5-6	TRBJ1-6	CASSFGRNSPLHF	TGTGCCAGCAGCTTCGGTAGGAATTCACCCCTCCACTTT
NA	NA	TRBV19	TRBJ1-1	CASSRTANTEAFF	TGTGCCAGTAGTAGAACGGCCAACACTGAAGCTTTCTTT
NA	NA	TRBV4-3	TRBJ1-3	CASSQDQRGGDTIYF	TGCGCCAGCAGCCAAGATCAGCGGGGGGGGGACACCATATATTTT
NA	medium-sized	TRBV7-9	TRBJ1-5	CASSSGEGNQPQHF	TGTGCCAGCAGCTCTGGGGAAGGCAATCAGCCCCAGCATTTT
TRBD2	NA	TRBV29-1	TRBJ2-1	CSGTRQAGGPSEQFF	TGCAGCGGCACCAGACAAGCGGGGGGGCCCAGTGAGCAGTTCTTC
NA	NA	TRBV9	TRBJ2-2	CASSVVPGNTGELFF	TGTGCCAGCAGCGTAGTCCCGGGGAACACCGGGGAGCTGTTTTTT
NA	NA	TRBV7-6	TRBJ1-1	CASRPTVNTEAFF	TGTGCCAGCAGGCCGACAGTGAACACTGAAGCTTTCTTT
NA	NA	TRBV9	TRBJ2-1	CASSAGGGGRSYNEQFF	TGTGCCAGCAGCGCTGGGGGAGGAGGGAGATCCTACAATGAGCAGTTCTTC
TRBD2	NA	TRBV18	TRBJ2-1	CASSSSGGGSSYNEQFF	TGTGCCAGCTCATCCAGCGGGGGGGGGAGCTCCTACAATGAGCAGTTCTTC
TRBD2	once	TRBV6-5	TRBJ2-7	CASSYSFGGGAYEQYF	TGTGCCAGCAGTTACTCGTTCGGTGGGGGGGCCTACGAGCAGTACTTC
TRBD2	NA	TRBV18	TRBJ2-1	CASSPTISGGSQFF	TGTGCCAGCTCACCAACGATTAGCGGGGGGTCGCAGTTCTTC
NA	NA	TRBV5-1	TRBJ2-3	CASSPGTVLADTQYF	TGCGCCAGCAGCCCTGGGACGGTCCTAGCAGATACGCAGTATTTT
TRBD1	NA	TRBV5-1	TRBJ2-5	CASSEGTGKETQYF	TGCGCCAGCAGCGAAGGGACAGGTAAAGAGACCCAGTACTTC